These 30 T cell receptor beta chains originate from one sample sequenced in a study of shared clonotypes between healthy human individuals. Cells designated naive CD8 were CD45RO-negative and were positively selected for CCR7, with terminally differentiated effector memory CD45RA+ cells excluded. Some clones are missing from TCRdb's copy, which holds only in-frame ones; the method was immunoSEQ multiplex PCR. The table has about 650,000 clones, about 95% seen once. Sequencing input: naive CD8+ T cells sorted from blood. The receptors were sampled from a woman in her 30s in good health.

V gene TRBV27 combines with J gene TRBJ2-1, with 7 bases matching TRBD1. There are 14 residues in the CDR3. J lost 6 bases, V lost 6 bases, and 8 bases had no gene match. The germline CDR1 and CDR2 sequences are MNHEY and SMNVEV (reference sequence). CDR3 sequence (DNA): TGTGCCAGCAGCCAGGGGGTCGGGGTCAATGAGCAGTTCTTC. Its protein product is CASSQGVGVNEQFF.

The rearrangement links TRBV7-8 to TRBJ1-5; D might be TRBD1 (6 bases). The CDR3 is 16 amino acids. The germline gives CDR1 SGHVS, CDR2 FQNEAQ. Trimming removed 2 bases at V and 6 bases at J, with 17 bases between. For the CDR3, the DNA is TGTGCCAGCAGCTTATCATCCCGGGGGCTAGGTCAGCCCCAGCATTTT. The encoded protein is CASSLSSRGLGQPQHF.

V usage is TRBV2 and J usage is TRBJ2-2; 10 nucleotides agree with TRBD2. The CDR3 is 16 amino acids. Germline CDR1 reads SNHLY; CDR2 reads FYNNEI. J lost 7 bases, V lost 3 bases, and 8 bases had no gene match. The CDR3 protein is CASSDEAGGPLGELFF. The CDR3 nucleotides are TGTGCCAGCAGTGACGAAGCGGGAGGGCCCCTCGGGGAGCTGTTTTTT.

The chain recombines TRBV2 with TRBJ2-7, with a tentative D call TRBD1 (6 bases). There are 16 residues in the CDR3. Germline V gene lookup returns CDR1 SNHLY and CDR2 FYNNEI. Deletions cut 4 bases from V and 1 base from J, with 17 bases between. CDR3 in amino acids: CASSVPLDRNSYEQYF. In DNA, the CDR3 is TGTGCCAGCAGTGTCCCCCTTGACAGGAATTCCTACGAGCAGTACTTC.

This clone has just one count. The rearrangement joins TRBV7-9 to TRBJ2-2; perhaps TRBD1 as D (5 bases). CDR3 length equals 13 residues. V dropped 8 bases and J dropped 4 bases, with 11 bases sitting between them. CDR1 SEHNR and CDR2 FQNEAQ come from the germline V gene (reference sequence). CDR3: CASPTDSTGELFF. Written as DNA, the CDR3 is TGTGCCAGCCCAACCGACAGCACCGGGGAGCTGTTTTTT.

The chain carries TRBV27 and TRBJ2-7; 7 positions agree with TRBD1. The CDR3 length is 15 residues. V was clipped by 4 bases and J by 3 bases; unmatched bases: 9. The germline V gene encodes CDR1 MNHEY and CDR2 SMNVEV (reference sequence). The CDR3 loop is CASSSYRDRYYEQYF. Written as DNA, the CDR3 is TGTGCCAGCAGTTCATACCGGGACAGATACTACGAGCAGTACTTC.

V gene TRBV14 combines with J gene TRBJ1-2; a possible D gene is TRBD1 (5 bases). V shed 2 bases and J shed 1 base, with 11 bases lying between them. CDR1 is SGHDN, CDR2 FVKESK, per germline. This CDR3 contains 15 residues. The CDR3 region is CASSQPQGINYGYTF. In DNA form, the CDR3 reads TGTGCCAGCAGCCAACCCCAGGGTATTAACTATGGCTACACCTTC. Complete variable domain (other parts from reference TRBV14 and TRBJ1-2): EAGVTQFPSHSVIEKGQTVTLRCDPISGHDNLYWYRRVMGKEIKFLLHFVKESKQDESGMPNNRFLAERTGGTYSTLKVQPAELEDSGVYFCASSQPQGINYGYTFGSGTRLTVV.

The V call is TRBV7-9, the J call TRBJ2-1; D gene unclear. Trimming shortened V by 4 bases and J by 4 bases, and 17 bases separated the two germline ends. In germline, CDR1 is SEHNR, CDR2 FQNEAQ (reference sequence). The CDR3 spans 16 residues. CDR3 coding DNA: TGTGCCAGCAGCTCCGAGGAAGAAATCCTTTACAATGAGCAGTTCTTC. Translation: CASSSEEEILYNEQFF.

This clone was found a few times. This sequence joins TRBV5-6 and TRBJ2-2; D call uncertain. In germline, CDR1 is SGHDT, CDR2 YYEEEE. Trimming left V 3 bases short and J 4 bases short, with 4 bases between. The CDR3 contains 12 residues. CDR3 sequence (DNA): TGTGCCAGCAGCTCTGGCACCGGGGAGCTGTTTTTT. This sequence encodes CASSSGTGELFF. The entire variable domain, with the rest obtained from reference TRBV5-6 and TRBJ2-2, is as follows: DAGVTQSPTHLIKTRGQQVTLRCSPKSGHDTVSWYQQALGQGPQFIFQYYEEEERQRGNFPDRFSGHQFPNYSSELNVNALLLGDSALYLCASSSGTGELFFGEGSRLTVL.

V and J are TRBV6-1 and TRBJ1-5; D remains ambiguous. CDR1 is MNHNS, CDR2 SASEGT, per germline. V lost 6 bases, J lost 1 base, and 13 bases lay in between. This CDR3 has 15 amino acids. For the CDR3, the DNA is TGTGCCAGCAGGGTAGGGCCATCGAGCAATCAGCCCCAGCATTTT. This codes for CASRVGPSSNQPQHF.

The rearrangement joins TRBV28 to TRBJ2-2; D not certain. The CDR3 extends over 13 amino acids. The V gene's germline CDR1 is MDHEN and CDR2 SYDVKM. The V end was cut by 1 base, the J end by 13 bases, with 13 bases between. The CDR3 DNA reads as TGTGCCAGCAGTTTATCCTCAGGAAGCTCGCTGTTTTTT. Translation gives CASSLSSGSSLFF.

The chain employs TRBV6-5 and TRBJ2-2, with D perhaps being TRBD1 or TRBD2 (5 bases each). The germline CDR1 and CDR2 sequences are MNHEY and SVGAGI. The CDR3 is made up of 15 amino acids. The V end was cut by 5 bases, the J end by 4 bases, with 14 bases between. The DNA for the CDR3 is TGTGCCAGCAGTCTAGTCAGGGAGCTCACCGGGGAGCTGTTTTTT. This codes for CASSLVRELTGELFF.

The V call is TRBV5-6, the J call TRBJ2-7; possible D gene TRBD1, 6 bases. The CDR3 runs to 14 residues. Trimming shortened V by 2 bases and J by 1 base, and 10 bases separated the two germline ends. Germline CDR1 and CDR2: SGHDT and YYEEEE. The CDR3 region has the DNA TGTGCCAGCAGCTTCAACAGGGAATCCTACGAGCAGTACTTC. This encodes CASSFNRESYEQYF.

The chain joins TRBV19 to TRBJ2-1, with TRBD1 identical over 7 bases. Germline lookup yields CDR1 LNHDA and CDR2 SQIVND (reference sequence). The J segment lost 5 bases and the V segment lost 6 bases, leaving 13 bases of the junction unmatched. The CDR3 is made up of 16 amino acids. In DNA, the CDR3 is TGTGCCAGTAGCCCCCCCGGGACAGAAGAAGACAATGAGCAGTTCTTC. This translates into CASSPPGTEEDNEQFF.

Here the CDR3 DNA reads TGTGCCAGCAGCCCCCCTCCCCTACTACTAGCGGGAGATTTGAATGAGCAGTTCTTC. This translates into CASSPPPLLLAGDLNEQFF. This chain uses TRBV27 with TRBJ2-1, with 11 bases that match TRBD2. The germline gives CDR1 MNHEY, CDR2 SMNVEV (reference sequence). This CDR3 has 19 amino acids. V dropped 6 bases and J dropped 7; count of bases not matched to a gene: 20.

In its sample, this clone was seen once. The CDR3 region is CASSSFGGTYEQYF. The CDR3 nucleotides are TGTGCCAGTAGTTCCTTTGGCGGAACCTACGAGCAGTACTTC. The rearrangement links TRBV19 to TRBJ2-7; D is unclear. Trimming took 5 bases from V and 2 from J, leaving 13 bases between them. The CDR3 sequence is 14 residues long. Germline V CDR1 and CDR2: LNHDA, SQIVND (reference sequence).

This sequence joins TRBV5-1 and TRBJ2-3; a weak D match, TRBD2 (6 bases). This CDR3 region has 14 residues. Germline V gene data show CDR1 as SGHRS and CDR2 as YFSETQ. V was trimmed by 10 bases and J by 0 bases, leaving 15 bases between them. The CDR3 is CACFESGSTDTQYF. In DNA form, the CDR3 reads TGCGCCTGCTTCGAGAGCGGGAGCACAGATACGCAGTATTTT. Together with reference TRBV5-1 and TRBJ2-3, the CDR3 gives the full variable domain: KAGVTQTPRYLIKTRGQQVTLSCSPISGHRSVSWYQQTPGQGLQFLFEYFSETQRNKGNFPGRFSGRQFSNSRSEMNVSTLELGDSALYLCACFESGSTDTQYFGPGTRLTVL.

Here the CDR3 reads CASSPDSNQPQHF. The CDR3 DNA follows: TGCGCCAGCAGTCCCGATAGCAATCAGCCCCAGCATTTT. V usage is TRBV10-2 and J usage is TRBJ1-5; unclear D gene. The germline V gene encodes CDR1 WSHSY and CDR2 SAAADI. The ends were cut back, 5 bases at V and 0 bases at J, with 5 bases in the middle. This CDR3 is 13 amino acids long.

The count of this clone is one. The chain links TRBV5-1 to TRBJ2-7, with TRBD2 matching over 14 bases. The V and J ends lost 3 bases and 3 bases, in that order; junction bases with no gene match: 2. There are 15 residues in the CDR3. Germline V gene sequence: CDR1 SGHRS, CDR2 YFSETQ. The CDR3 DNA reads TGCGCCAGCAGCTGGGGACTAGCGGGAGTCTACGAGCAGTACTTC. It encodes CASSWGLAGVYEQYF.

With regard to this clone: Other DNA sequences of this sample code for an identical CDR3. This chain connects TRBV13 to TRBJ1-4; D uncertain. Germline-derived CDR1 and CDR2 are PRHDT and FYEKMQ (reference sequence). The CDR3 extends over 13 amino acids. Trimming removed 0 bases from V and 8 bases from J, with 7 bases in between. For the CDR3, the DNA is TGTGCCAGCAGCTTAGGTCGGAGGGAAAAACTGTTTTTT. The encoded protein is CASSLGRREKLFF.

The chain is built from TRBV30 and TRBJ1-1; D ambiguous. CDR1 and CDR2 from the germline V gene are GTSNPN and SVGIG (reference sequence). CDR3 length equals 17 residues. V gave up 0 bases and J gave up 5 bases, with 22 bases separating them. Here the CDR3 DNA reads TGTGCCTGGAGTGTACAGCCAGGAACTTCCCGAAGAACTGAAGCTTTCTTT. This sequence encodes CAWSVQPGTSRRTEAFF.

The V call is TRBV19, the J call TRBJ1-1; D unresolved. Trimming left V 3 bases short and J 5 bases short, with 13 bases between. Germline CDR1 is LNHDA and CDR2 is SQIVND (reference sequence). CDR3 size: 14 residues. In DNA, the CDR3 is TGTGCCAGTAGTATTAGAGGGTACGGGACTGAAGCTTTCTTT. Its translation is CASSIRGYGTEAFF. Complete variable domain (other parts from reference TRBV19 and TRBJ1-1): DGGITQSPKYLFRKEGQNVTLSCEQNLNHDAMYWYRQDPGQGLRLIYYSQIVNDFQKGDIAEGYSVSREKKESFPLTVTSAQKNPTAFYLCASSIRGYGTEAFFGQGTRLTVV.

This clone was seen once. The chain combines TRBV6-5 with TRBJ2-3; D unclear. The CDR3 has 11 residues. Germline loops: CDR1 MNHEY, CDR2 SVGAGI. V was cut by 2 bases and J by 5 bases, with 2 bases left in between. CDR3 bases: TGTGCCAGCAGTTACGGAGATACGCAGTATTTT. Translation gives CASSYGDTQYF.

V usage is TRBV5-4 and J usage is TRBJ2-1, with a possible D match to TRBD2 (5 bases). This CDR3 has 14 amino acids. Germline CDR1 and CDR2: SGHNT and YYREEE (reference sequence). V shed 0 bases and J shed 3 bases, with 7 bases lying between them. CDR3 sequence: CASSLGGFYNEQFF. The CDR3 region has the DNA TGTGCCAGCAGCTTGGGCGGGTTCTACAATGAGCAGTTCTTC.

The J gene is TRBJ2-3, the V gene TRBV2; TRBD2 matches 7 bases. Germline V gene sequence: CDR1 SNHLY, CDR2 FYNNEI. CDR3 length: 17 amino acids. V dropped 3 bases and J dropped 4; count of bases not matched to a gene: 13. The CDR3 protein is CASSDPAGTNSPDTQYF. CDR3 coding DNA: TGTGCCAGCAGTGACCCCGCAGGGACTAACTCTCCAGATACGCAGTATTTT.

V and J are TRBV7-9 and TRBJ2-5; D remains unclear. The CDR3 runs to 12 residues. Germline V gene sequence: CDR1 SEHNR, CDR2 FQNEAQ (reference sequence). Trimming took off 5 bases at V and 11 bases at J, with 15 bases between the two ends. The CDR3: CASSPTVKVQYF. Here the CDR3 DNA reads TGTGCCAGCAGCCCGACTGTTAAGGTGCAGTACTTC. Full variable domain (missing parts from reference TRBV7-9 and TRBJ2-5): DTGVSQNPRHKITKRGQNVTFRCDPISEHNRLYWYRQTLGQGPEFLTYFQNEAQLEKSRLLSDRFSAERPKGSFSTLEIQRTEQGDSAMYLCASSPTVKVQYFGPGTRLLVL.

This clone was detected once. V and J are TRBV5-4 and TRBJ2-1; 12 bases fit TRBD2. The CDR3 is 16 residues long. V lost 5 bases and J lost 6; bases outside the gene matches: 9. Per the germline V gene, CDR1 is SGHNT and CDR2 is YYREEE (reference sequence). CDR3 residues: CASSPRLAGEGNEQFF. In DNA form, the CDR3 reads TGTGCCAGCAGTCCCCGACTAGCGGGAGAAGGCAATGAGCAGTTCTTC. The entire variable domain, with the rest obtained from reference TRBV5-4 and TRBJ2-1, is as follows: ETGVTQSPTHLIKTRGQQVTLRCSSQSGHNTVSWYQQALGQGPQFIFQYYREEENGRGNFPPRFSGLQFPNYSSELNVNALELDDSALYLCASSPRLAGEGNEQFFGPGTRLTVL.

V is TRBV28 and J is TRBJ2-1; no definite D call. This CDR3 has 15 amino acids. Trimming left V 7 bases short and J 3 bases short, with 16 bases between. CDR1 is MDHEN, CDR2 SYDVKM, per germline. The CDR3 sequence is CASNPNGVSYNEQFF. In nucleotides, the CDR3 is TGTGCCAGCAACCCTAATGGGGTTAGCTACAATGAGCAGTTCTTC.

CDR3 protein: CATREGVNTEAFF. CDR3 bases: TGTGCCACGCGAGAGGGCGTGAACACTGAAGCTTTCTTT. The rearrangement links TRBV10-3 to TRBJ1-1; no definite D call. V lost 10 bases, J lost 0 bases, and 12 bases lay in between. The CDR3 sequence is 13 residues long. CDR1 and CDR2 from the germline V gene are ENHRY and SYGVKD.

This clone has a single count. The chain joins TRBV27 to TRBJ2-1, with a weak D call TRBD2 (5 bases). Trimming left V 4 bases short and J 8 bases short, with 15 bases between. This CDR3 is 14 amino acids long. The germline V gene encodes CDR1 MNHEY and CDR2 SMNVEV (reference sequence). The CDR3 spells CASSSGVLWHEQFF. DNA of the CDR3: TGTGCCAGCAGTTCCGGGGTTTTATGGCATGAGCAGTTCTTC.